This TCR beta chain was identified in a study of blood T cell repertoires in COVID-19. Clones were sequenced by immunoSEQ multiplex PCR, and TCRdb holds only the in-frame ones, with some missing. This table holds some 520,000 clones, about 88% found once. Trimming took off 3 bases at V and 8 bases at J, with 10 bases between the two ends. The CDR3 has 12 residues. Germline V CDR1 and CDR2: LGHDT, YNNKEL (reference sequence). The chain combines TRBV3-1 (or the pseudogene TRBV3-2) with TRBJ1-2; no definite D call. Sequencing used peripheral blood. The sequence was obtained from a man between 18 and 35 years old with COVID-19, enrolled during active disease. The chain's CDR3 is CASSQTSTGYTF. Written as DNA, the CDR3 is TGTGCCAGCAGCCAGACTTCTACCGGCTACACCTTC.